The clone carrying this T cell receptor beta chain was found a few times. Its cognate antigen is unknown. Template switching created a universal primer site, and the cDNA included unique molecular identifiers. TCRdb called the 5' RACE reads again in MiXCR, with one record for every CDR3 protein. The repertoire has some 330,000 distinct CDR3 sequences, 7% to 9.5% of them found once; the top ten carry approximately 8.9%. The data derive from a study of identical twins. The study's findings and limits: There was more out-of-frame TCR alpha sharing in monozygotic twins than models estimated. Fewer insertions characterized abundant cord blood beta clonotypes, whereas memory repertoires showed none. The same donors were not followed; conclusions instead depended on cross-sectional statistical analysis.

The CDR3 extends over 15 amino acids. Trimming at V came to 6 bases and at J to 1 base, leaving 6 bases not matched to a gene. J is TRBJ2-1 and V is TRBV12-3 or TRBV12-4; 7 nucleotides match TRBD1. The sequence was obtained from a woman between 45 and 65 years old in good health. The specimen was naive T cells sorted from blood. This CDR3 is CASRPSDRSYNEQFF. In DNA, the CDR3 is TGTGCCAGCAGGCCCTCGGACAGGTCCTACAATGAGCAGTTCTTC.